This T cell receptor beta chain was recovered during a study of T cell repertoires in cytomegalovirus infection. Study-wide results and limits: Totalled public TCR beta family frequency picked out people who carried CMV plus the relevant HLA.

TCRdb processed the reads anew with MiXCR; each CDR3 protein has one entry. The table has approximately 260,000 distinct CDR3 sequences, under 25% seen once. Remarks on this clonotype: Its specificity is not known.

In germline, CDR1 is MNHNS, CDR2 SASEGT. CDR3 size: 16 residues. J lost 2 bases, V lost 6 bases, and 9 bases had no gene match. This TCR was sampled from a human donor in good health (CMV status not recorded). Some clones in this sample may be carry-over from other donors' samples. Sequenced material: cultured PBMCs, taken from culture after CMV antigen stimulation. The chain joins TRBV6-1 to TRBJ2-1, with 8 positions matching TRBD2. The CDR3 sequence is CASSSTLAGTYNEQFF. The CDR3 DNA reads as TGTGCCAGCAGCTCGACCTTAGCGGGGACCTACAATGAGCAGTTCTTC.